This TCR beta chain appears in the sequencing data of a study of blood T cell repertoires in COVID-19. Some clones are missing from TCRdb's copy, which holds only in-frame ones; the method was immunoSEQ multiplex PCR. The sample lists roughly 100,000 clones; approximately 90% were seen once. V lost 7 bases, J lost 4 bases, and 3 bases stayed unmatched. Germline CDR1 reads MNHEY; CDR2 reads SMNVEV (reference sequence). This CDR3 is 12 amino acids long. The Seattle patients joined while their infection was active and were tracked longitudinally afterward. The specimen was peripheral blood. The V and J genes are TRBV27 and TRBJ2-5; TRBD1 matches at 7 bases. The sequence came from a woman between 45 and 60 years old with COVID-19, enrolled during active disease. The CDR3 coding sequence is TGTGCCAGCATGGGACAGCTAGAGACCCAGTACTTC. Its protein is CASMGQLETQYF.